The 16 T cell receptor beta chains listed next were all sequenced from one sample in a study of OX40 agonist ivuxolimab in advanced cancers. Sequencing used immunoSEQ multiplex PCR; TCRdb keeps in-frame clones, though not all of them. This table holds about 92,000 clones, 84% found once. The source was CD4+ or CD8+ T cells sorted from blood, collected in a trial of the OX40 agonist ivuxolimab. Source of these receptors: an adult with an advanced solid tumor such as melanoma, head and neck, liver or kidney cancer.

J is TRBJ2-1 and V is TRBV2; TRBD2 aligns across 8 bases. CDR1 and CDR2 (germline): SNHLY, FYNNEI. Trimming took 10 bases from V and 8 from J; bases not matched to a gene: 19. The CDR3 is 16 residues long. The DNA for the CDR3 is TGTGCCACCCCACCAGTCGGGGGGGATGGCTCCGATGAGCAGTTCTTC. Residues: CATPPVGGDGSDEQFF.

The CDR3 DNA reads TGTGCCAGCAGTTTCGGATGGGGCTCCTACAATGAGCAGTTCTTC. This translates into CASSFGWGSYNEQFF. V usage is TRBV27 and J usage is TRBJ2-1; no definite D call. Per germline, CDR1 MNHEY and CDR2 SMNVEV (reference sequence). The CDR3 totals 15 residues. Trimming left V 3 bases short and J 0 bases short, with 9 bases between.

CDR3 loop: CASSSPEGARGYTF. The CDR3 DNA sequence: TGTGCCAGTAGTAGTCCGGAAGGGGCGCGGGGCTACACCTTC. This sequence joins TRBV19 and TRBJ1-2, with a possible D match to TRBD1 (5 bases). V was clipped by 4 bases and J by 8 bases, with 17 bases between them. The CDR3 length is 14 residues. Per the germline V gene, CDR1 is LNHDA and CDR2 is SQIVND (reference sequence).

The CDR3 bases are TGTGCCAGCATCGGTGAAGGGTCCTACAATGAGCAGTTCTTC. Its protein is CASIGEGSYNEQFF. This chain links TRBV21-1 with TRBJ2-1. TRBV21-1 is shown as a pseudogene. CDR3 size: 14 residues.

The CDR3 sequence: CASSRISGGEAQPQHF. In nucleotides, the CDR3 is TGTGCCAGCAGCCGGATCTCAGGGGGTGAGGCTCAGCCCCAGCATTTT. V usage is TRBV4-2 and J usage is TRBJ1-5; 7 bases align to TRBD1. The CDR3 is made up of 16 amino acids. Germline V gene sequence: CDR1 LGHNA, CDR2 YNFKEQ. Trimming cost V 4 bases and J 6 bases; bases outside gene matches: 12.

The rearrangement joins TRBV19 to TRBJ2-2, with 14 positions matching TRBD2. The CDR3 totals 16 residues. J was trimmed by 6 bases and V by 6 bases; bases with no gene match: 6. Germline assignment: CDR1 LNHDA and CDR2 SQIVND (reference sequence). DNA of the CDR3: TGTGCCAGTAGATGGGGGACTAGCGGGAGTGCCGGGGAGCTGTTTTTT. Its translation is CASRWGTSGSAGELFF.

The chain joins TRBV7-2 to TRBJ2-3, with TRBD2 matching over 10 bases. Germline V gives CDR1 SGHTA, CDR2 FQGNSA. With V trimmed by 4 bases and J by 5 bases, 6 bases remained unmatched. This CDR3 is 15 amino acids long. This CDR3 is CASSSIRLAGDTQYF. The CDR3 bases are TGTGCCAGCAGCTCAATTAGACTAGCGGGAGATACGCAGTATTTT.

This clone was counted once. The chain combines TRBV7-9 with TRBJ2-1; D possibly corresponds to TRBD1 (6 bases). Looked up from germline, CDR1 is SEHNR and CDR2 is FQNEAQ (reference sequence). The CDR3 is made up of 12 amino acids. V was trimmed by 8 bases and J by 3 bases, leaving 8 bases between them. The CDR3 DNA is TGTGCCAGCCGGGACAACTACAATGAGCAGTTCTTC. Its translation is CASRDNYNEQFF.

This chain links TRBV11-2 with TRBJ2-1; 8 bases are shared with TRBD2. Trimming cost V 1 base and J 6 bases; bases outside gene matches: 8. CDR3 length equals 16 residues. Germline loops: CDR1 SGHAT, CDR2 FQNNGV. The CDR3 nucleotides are TGTGCCAGCAGCTTAGGTTCACGCGGGAGGAGCAATGAGCAGTTCTTC. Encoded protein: CASSLGSRGRSNEQFF.

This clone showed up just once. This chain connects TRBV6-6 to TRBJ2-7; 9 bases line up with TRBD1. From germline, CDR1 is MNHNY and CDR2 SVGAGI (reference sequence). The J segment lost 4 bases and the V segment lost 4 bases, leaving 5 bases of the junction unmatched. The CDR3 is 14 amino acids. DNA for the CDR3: TGTGCCAGCAGTTGGGGGACAGGGCCGTACGAGCAGTACTTC. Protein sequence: CASSWGTGPYEQYF.

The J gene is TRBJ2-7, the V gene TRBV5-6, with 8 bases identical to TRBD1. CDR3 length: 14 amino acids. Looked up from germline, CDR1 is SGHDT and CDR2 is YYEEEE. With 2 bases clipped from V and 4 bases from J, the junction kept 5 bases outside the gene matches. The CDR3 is CASSFPRGQYEQYF. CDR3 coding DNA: TGTGCCAGCAGCTTCCCCAGGGGGCAGTACGAGCAGTACTTC.

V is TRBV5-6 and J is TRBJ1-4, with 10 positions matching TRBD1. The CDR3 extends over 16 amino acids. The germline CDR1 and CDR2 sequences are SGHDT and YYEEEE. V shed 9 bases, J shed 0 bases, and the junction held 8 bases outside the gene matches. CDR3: CATARQGASTNEKLFF. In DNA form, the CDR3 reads TGTGCCACCGCCCGACAGGGGGCTTCAACTAATGAAAAACTGTTTTTT.

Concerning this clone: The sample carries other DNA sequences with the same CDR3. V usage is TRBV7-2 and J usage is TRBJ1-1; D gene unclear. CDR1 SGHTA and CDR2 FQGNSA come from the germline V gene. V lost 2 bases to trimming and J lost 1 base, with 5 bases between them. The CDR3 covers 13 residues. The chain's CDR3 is CASSLSQNTEAFF. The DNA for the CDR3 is TGTGCCAGCAGCTTATCCCAGAACACTGAAGCTTTCTTT.

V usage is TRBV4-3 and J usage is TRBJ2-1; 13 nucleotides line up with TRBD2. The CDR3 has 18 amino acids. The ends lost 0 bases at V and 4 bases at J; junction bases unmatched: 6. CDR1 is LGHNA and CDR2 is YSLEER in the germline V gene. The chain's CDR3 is CASSQETSGLAGYNEQFF. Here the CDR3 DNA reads TGCGCCAGCAGCCAAGAGACCTCGGGACTAGCGGGATACAATGAGCAGTTCTTC.

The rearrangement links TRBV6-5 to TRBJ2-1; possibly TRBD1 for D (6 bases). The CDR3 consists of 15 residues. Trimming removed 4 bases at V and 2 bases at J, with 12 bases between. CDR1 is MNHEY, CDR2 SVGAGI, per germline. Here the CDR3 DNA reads TGTGCCAGCAGTTCCCTTGGGGGCCCCTACAATGAGCAGTTCTTC. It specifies CASSSLGGPYNEQFF.

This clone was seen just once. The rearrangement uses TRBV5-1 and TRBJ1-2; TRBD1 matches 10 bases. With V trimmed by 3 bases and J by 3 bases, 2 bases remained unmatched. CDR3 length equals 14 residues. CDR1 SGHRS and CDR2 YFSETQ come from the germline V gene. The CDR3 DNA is TGCGCCAGCAGCTGGACAGGGGGGGACTATGGCTACACCTTC. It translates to CASSWTGGDYGYTF.